A selection of T cell receptor beta chains follows, all from one sample in a study of shared clonotypes between healthy human individuals. The method was immunoSEQ multiplex PCR; TCRdb's version includes in-frame clones alone and lacks a portion of them. Of approximately 2,300,000 clones in the sample, less than 95% are singletons; the top ten hold approximately 0.41%. The sample taken for sequencing was naive CD4+ T cells from PBMCs. All receptors derive from a young man in good health. Some clones in this sample may be carry-over from other donors' samples. CDR3s include the opening cysteine and the closing phenylalanine or tryptophan. The D gene is left open where the match is weak. The size field is filled for only some rows; it gives once, few, many or a size class.

v_gene	j_gene	abundance	d_gene	CDR3nt	CDR3aa
TRBV5-4	TRBJ2-1	NA	NA	TGTGCCAGCAGCTCCAGAGCGTACTCTCCGGGCAATGAGCAGTTCTTC	CASSSRAYSPGNEQFF
TRBV5-1	TRBJ2-2	NA	NA	TGCGCCAGCAGCACTCCTACCGCGAACACCGGGGAGCTGTTTTTT	CASSTPTANTGELFF
TRBV7-9	TRBJ2-1	NA	NA	TGTGCCAGCAGCTTAGAAATAGCCGGGCCGTTCTTC	CASSLEIAGPFF
TRBV7-7	TRBJ2-5	NA	NA	TGTGCCAGCAGCTTAGGCACCGGACGGTTTGAGACCCAGTACTTC	CASSLGTGRFETQYF
TRBV28	TRBJ2-7	once	NA	TGTGCCAGCAGTCTGACAGGAGGATACGAGCAGTACTTC	CASSLTGGYEQYF
TRBV28	TRBJ2-7	NA	NA	TGTGCCAGCAGTTTATCCGGCACAAAGTACTTC	CASSLSGTKYF
TRBV28	TRBJ1-1	NA	NA	TGTGCCAGCATTTCTGGAACAGAAGCTTTCTTT	CASISGTEAFF
TRBV7-3	TRBJ2-3	NA	TRBD2	TGTGCCAGCAGGCTAGCGGGAGGAAGCACAGATACGCAGTATTTT	CASRLAGGSTDTQYF
TRBV5-1	TRBJ1-2	NA	NA	TGCGCCAGCAGCTTGGCCAAGATCCTGGGGGATGGCTACACCTTC	CASSLAKILGDGYTF
TRBV28	TRBJ2-3	NA	NA	TGTGCCTCTTCAGGTGGTGGGGATACGCAGTATTTT	CASSGGGDTQYF
TRBV6-4	TRBJ1-5	NA	TRBD1	TGTGCCAGCAGCCTGACAGGGACCATCGGTCAGCCCCAGCATTTT	CASSLTGTIGQPQHF
TRBV6-1	TRBJ2-6	NA	NA	TGTGCCAGCAGTGGGGGCGCTGGGGCCAACGTCCTGACTTTC	CASSGGAGANVLTF
TRBV6-6	TRBJ2-1	NA	NA	TGTGCCAGCAGTCCCCCAAGCTCCTACAATGAGCAGTTCTTC	CASSPPSSYNEQFF
TRBV28	TRBJ2-2	NA	TRBD1	TGTGCCAGCAGTTCGGGGACAGGGAACACCGGGGAGCTGTTTTTT	CASSSGTGNTGELFF
TRBV27	TRBJ1-2	NA	NA	TGTGCCAGCAGTCCACAGGGCCTATATGGCTACACCTTC	CASSPQGLYGYTF
TRBV7-9	TRBJ2-1	NA	TRBD2	TGTGCCAGCAGCCCCGACCTAGCGGGTCCTAATGAGCAGTTCTTC	CASSPDLAGPNEQFF
TRBV11-2	TRBJ2-3	NA	NA	TGTGCCAGCAGCCTAGTGGCGCAGGATACGCAGTATTTT	CASSLVAQDTQYF
TRBV28	TRBJ1-1	NA	NA	TGTGCCAGCAGCTCAGGTTACAGGGCGATCGGCACTGAAGCTTTCTTT	CASSSGYRAIGTEAFF
TRBV19	TRBJ2-5	NA	NA	TGTGCCAGTAGTTCCCCTGGCGGGAACCAGAGAGCCCAGTACTTC	CASSSPGGNQRAQYF
TRBV25-1	TRBJ2-7	once	NA	TGTGCCAGCAGTCGAAAAACAGGAGCCATCGGGCAGTACTTC	CASSRKTGAIGQYF
TRBV5-1	TRBJ2-1	NA	NA	TGCGCCAGCAGCTTGTCTGGGGCGGTGGATGGTGAGCAGTTCTTC	CASSLSGAVDGEQFF
TRBV5-1	TRBJ1-2	NA	NA	TGCGCCAGCAGCTTGGCTGGGGGGGCCCTAGCTAACTATGGCTACACCTTC	CASSLAGGALANYGYTF
TRBV6-1	TRBJ2-3	NA	TRBD2	TGTGCCAGCAGTGTACTAGCGGACACATGGGATACGCAGTATTTT	CASSVLADTWDTQYF
TRBV30	TRBJ2-7	NA	TRBD1	TGTGCCTGGGCCGGGACAGGAACCTACGAGCAGTACTTC	CAWAGTGTYEQYF
TRBV27	TRBJ2-7	NA	NA	TGTGCCAGCAGTTTTAGGTGGGATGAGAGGGTCGCCTACGAGCAGTACTTC	CASSFRWDERVAYEQYF
TRBV12-5	TRBJ2-1	few	TRBD1	TGTGCTAGTGGTTTGGGGACAGGGAGGTATGAGCAGTTCTTC	CASGLGTGRYEQFF
TRBV27	TRBJ2-3	NA	NA	TGTGCCAGCAGTTCCCGACAGGGCACAGATACGCAGTATTTT	CASSSRQGTDTQYF
TRBV19	TRBJ2-4	NA	TRBD1	TGTGCCAGTAGTATTTGGACAGGGGCAGATGTAGCCAAAAACATTCAGTACTTC	CASSIWTGADVAKNIQYF
TRBV19	TRBJ1-5	NA	TRBD1	TGTGCCAGTAGTAGGGACAGGGGGCGCGGGCAGCCCCAGCATTTT	CASSRDRGRGQPQHF
TRBV4-2	TRBJ2-1	once	NA	TGTGCCAGCAGCCAATACGGGACCGCGGAAGATTACAATGAGCAGTTCTTC	CASSQYGTAEDYNEQFF
TRBV19	TRBJ2-3	NA	NA	TGTGCCAGTAGTATTGCGGCCCAGGGCAGGGATACGCAGTATTTT	CASSIAAQGRDTQYF
TRBV18	TRBJ2-5	NA	TRBD2	TGTGCCAGCTCACAACTAGCGGGAGATACGGAGACCCAGTACTTC	CASSQLAGDTETQYF
TRBV5-1	TRBJ1-2	NA	NA	TGCGCCAGCAGCCGGGACAACCAGGACTATGGCTACACCTTC	CASSRDNQDYGYTF